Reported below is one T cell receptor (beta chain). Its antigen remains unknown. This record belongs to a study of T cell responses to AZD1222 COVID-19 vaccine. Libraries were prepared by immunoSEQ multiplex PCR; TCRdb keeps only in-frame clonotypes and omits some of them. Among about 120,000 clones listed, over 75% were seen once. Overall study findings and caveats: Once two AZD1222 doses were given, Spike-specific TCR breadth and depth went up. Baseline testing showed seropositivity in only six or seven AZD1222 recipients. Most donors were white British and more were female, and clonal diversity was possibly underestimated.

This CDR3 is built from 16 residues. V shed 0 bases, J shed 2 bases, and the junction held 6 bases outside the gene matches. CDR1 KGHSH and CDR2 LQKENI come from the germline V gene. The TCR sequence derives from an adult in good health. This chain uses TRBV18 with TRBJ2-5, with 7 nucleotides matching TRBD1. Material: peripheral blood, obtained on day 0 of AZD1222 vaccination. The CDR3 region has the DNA TGTGCCAGCTCACCACCGAGGGGGCGAGGTCAAGAGACCCAGTACTTC. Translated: CASSPPRGRGQETQYF.